This TCR beta chain was retrieved from a study of shared clonotypes between healthy human individuals. The data were produced by immunoSEQ multiplex PCR, yet TCRdb's version contains in-frame clones alone and is incomplete. The sample holds about 700,000 clones, approximately 90% seen once. V shed 5 bases and J shed 2 bases, with 19 bases lying between them. The CDR3 spans 16 residues. Germline V gene sequence: CDR1 MNHEY, CDR2 SMNVEV (reference sequence). The naive CD8 subset, CD45RO-negative cells positively selected for CCR7, excluded terminally differentiated effector memory CD45RA+ cells. The material sequenced was naive CD8+ T cells sorted from blood. The TCR sequence derives from a man aged 25-40 years in good health. This chain uses TRBV27 with TRBJ2-7, with D perhaps being TRBD1 or TRBD2 (5 bases each). This CDR3 reads CASSTTGLGPTYEQYF. As DNA, the CDR3 is TGTGCCAGCAGTACCACGGGGCTAGGCCCTACCTACGAGCAGTACTTC.